This T cell receptor (beta chain) comes out of a study of blood T cell repertoires in COVID-19. Background on the study: The cDNA or gDNA used as material had been derived from T cells, B-cell-depleted T cells, or PBMCs.

V trimming: 4 bases; J trimming: 7 bases; junction bases outside the gene matches: 9. The CDR3 covers 16 residues. CDR1 is SGHAT and CDR2 is FQNNGV in the germline V gene. The protocol was immunoSEQ multiplex PCR, while the TCRdb copy is restricted to in-frame clones and leaves out a portion. Of about 150,000 clones in the sample, 80% are singletons; the top ten hold 10% to 15%. This rearrangement joins TRBV11-2 to TRBJ1-6; 8 nucleotides match TRBD1. Sequencing was done on a sample of peripheral blood. The sequence was collected from a man between 60 and 75 years old with active or convalescent COVID-19. The CDR3 sequence: CASSYDRGLGNSPLHF. The CDR3 region has the DNA TGTGCCAGCAGCTACGACAGGGGACTCGGCAATTCACCCCTCCACTTT.